This TCR beta chain was captured by sequencing in a study of CD8 T cells in ankylosing spondylitis. Broader study findings: There was a TCR beta motif, made of 7 or 8 highly homologous variants, that appeared characteristic of ankylosing spondylitis blood.

This clonotype was seen more than once but under ten times. The antigen remains undetermined. V gave up 6 bases and J gave up 2 bases; unmatched junction bases: 10. CDR1 is DFQATT, CDR2 SNEGSKA, per germline (reference sequence). This CDR3 spans 14 amino acids. TCRdb re-called the 5' RACE reads through MiXCR, storing one row per CDR3 protein. The sample shows some 270,000 distinct CDR3 sequences, roughly a third of them seen only once. The TCR sequence derives from a male donor with ankylosing spondylitis or in good health (not recorded which). The sequenced material came from blood, either unsorted or a sorted T cell fraction (not recorded which). The J gene is TRBJ2-7, the V gene TRBV20-1, with 7 bases identical to TRBD1. CDR3 coding DNA: TGCAGTGCGCACGACAGGGTTCTTCCCTACGAGCAGTACTTC. It yields the protein CSAHDRVLPYEQYF.